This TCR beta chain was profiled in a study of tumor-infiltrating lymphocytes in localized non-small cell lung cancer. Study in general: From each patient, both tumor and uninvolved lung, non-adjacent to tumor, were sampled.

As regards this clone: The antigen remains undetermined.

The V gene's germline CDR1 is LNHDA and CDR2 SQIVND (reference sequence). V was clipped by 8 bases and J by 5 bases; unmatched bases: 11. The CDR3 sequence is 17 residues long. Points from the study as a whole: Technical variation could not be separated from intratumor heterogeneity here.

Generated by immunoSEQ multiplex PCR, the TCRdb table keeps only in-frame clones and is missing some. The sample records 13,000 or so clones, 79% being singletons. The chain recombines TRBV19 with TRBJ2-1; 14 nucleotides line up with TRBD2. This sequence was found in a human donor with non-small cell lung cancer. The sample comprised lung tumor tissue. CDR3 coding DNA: TGTGCCAGTGAGTCCGGGACTAGCGGGGGTCTTAACAATGAGCAGTTCTTC. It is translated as CASESGTSGGLNNEQFF.